A single T cell receptor (beta chain) is shown here with its context. The target of this receptor is not known. Base qualities are missing; no much larger clone stands one base away. V is trimmed back by 0 bases and J by 5 bases, and the junction contains 4 bases that no gene match accounts for. The germline V gene yields SGHNT for CDR1 and YENEEA for CDR2. The CDR3 numbers 16 residues from cysteine through phenylalanine. Of the read, only the CDR3 DNA is kept; its 48 bases are in frame from base 1. These data come from a study of cytomegalovirus exposure and HLA in healthy donors (dated by TCRdb to 2015 to 2018). Concerning the study at large: In an earlier analysis of around 540 of the donors, about 260 Gb of sequence data and 100 million or so unique TCR beta sequences from 180 million or so T cells were reported. Around 300 gigabases of sequencing data and approximately 85 million unique TCR sequences were included in an early release covering several hundred HLA-typed donors. The study aimed to test whether signatures of past pathogen exposure could be identified by cataloging public T cell receptors. Besides the first cohort of under 700 subjects, a separate validation cohort made up of roughly 120 different subjects was used. Donor age, sex, ethnicity and CMV serostatus were collected together with the repertoire data. Class I and class II HLA loci were covered by the typing at four-digit resolution. Rather than using new phenotypic data, the later analysis identified candidate immune exposures from TCR beta sequences and from how often those sequences occurred across donors. A later analysis re-examined previously published TCR beta repertoires from over 500 donors and added high-resolution HLA genotyping to investigate patterns of TCR occurrence. The T cell repertoires of under 700 subjects were profiled by immunosequencing and related to cytomegalovirus serostatus. The number of donors typed differed by locus, with 629-630 for A, B, C, DRB1 and DQB1, around 560 for DQA1, approximately 580 for DPA1, and around 460 for DPB1. An earlier analysis of fewer than 700 of the donors applied high-throughput TCR beta sequencing to assess whether each TCR beta V gene segment acted as functional or pseudogenic. Because of strong linkage in the cohort, four or five DR-DQ haplotypes were treated as single units for association and clustering. To predict cytomegalovirus infection status, the study brought together high-throughput TCR immunosequencing, statistical association of individual TCRs with disease status, and machine learning. Of the approximately 400 genotyped donors, approximately 83% fell in the genetic ancestry cluster associated with self-reported Caucasian donors. Every discovery cohort repertoire had been produced on one sequencing platform. Genome-wide SNP genotypes for about three fifths of the roughly 670 donors were used in a later genetic analysis, which treated that subset as a discovery cohort. On average, around 240,000 unique TCR beta nucleotide sequences were sequenced per donor among 398 genotyped donors of the cohort, with around 19% of those sequences being non-productive.

The library relied on the immunoSEQ multiplex PCR assay. For the multiplex PCR, a mixture combining 60 forward primers for TCR Vbeta segments and 13 reverse primers for TCR Jbeta segments was used. Amplification of the CDR3 region of rearranged TCR beta genes was performed with a multiplex PCR assay on genomic DNA. The Illumina HiSeq System was used to sequence the amplified TCR beta libraries as 87-base-pair reads. The source study handled its data this way. A later analysis counted tens of millions of unique TCR beta chains across the 550 to 750 repertoires, and around 12 million of these chains were shared by at least two donors. A nearest-neighbor algorithm error-corrected the raw reads and collapsed the reads into unique sequences, merging closely related sequences to remove PCR and sequencing errors. V, D and J gene segments were assigned by aligning CDR3 sequences to IMGT reference sequences. For a sequence to be retained, a match of at least six nucleotides was required to both a V gene segment and a J gene segment. Rearrangements were called productive when the CDR3 lacked stop codons and stayed in frame with V and J; all others were non-productive. Following IMGT convention, CDR3 was defined as the stretch from the second conserved V-encoded cysteine to the conserved J-encoded phenylalanine. Sequences without an unambiguous match to a single V gene segment were excluded from the earlier analysis of several hundred of the donors. In an earlier analysis of 450 to 750 of the donors, a V segment was called functional when productive rearrangements were above 56.7%, and segregating when the standard deviation between donors exceeded 5%. A statistical classification framework was built for diagnosing cytomegalovirus status from the catalog of TCR beta chain sequences. In a later analysis, TCR nucleotide sequences were compared against IMGT/GENE-DB human TR gene sequences so that V and J genes could be assigned. In a later analysis, CDR3 sequences and most-parsimonious VDJ recombination scenarios were assigned using the TCRdist pipeline. In a later analysis, each TCR beta chain was defined by its CDR3 amino acid sequence together with its V-gene family, and reads lacking a unique V-gene family were excluded. In a later analysis, 550 to 650 highly shared, low-generation-probability nucleotide sequences were removed to address suspected cross-contamination and a sequencing artifact. A later analysis calculated a clonal expansion index for each public chain from normalized within-repertoire ranks of inferred template counts. A later analysis computed generation probabilities with a VDJ recombination model fitted to out-of-frame rearrangements, and checked the results against IGoR. Hypergeometric tests were used in a later analysis to score TCR-TCR, TCR-HLA and TCR-CMV co-occurrence, with a repertoire-size bias correction applied to the TCR pairs. To estimate false discovery rates, a later analysis permuted the HLA or CMV assignments 20 times. In a later analysis, co-occurring TCRs were grouped using DBSCAN, and TCRdist sequence similarity was added for clustering within HLA-allele-positive subsets. Repertoires with fewer than 30,000 or more than 120,000 public chains, plus five repertoires with anomalous nucleotide sharing, were excluded from co-occurrence clustering. This is the immuneACCESS table as TCRdb keeps it, with only in-frame sequences that have V and J called. A part of the clones is gone; compared with another copy, unresolved V genes explain less than half, and the rest is unexplained. V, J and clone size are those of that table, while D and trimming were read from the DNA. In all, the sample holds about 130,000 clones, and around 80% of those were seen once. The biggest ten clones account for about 4.4% of the sample.

The paper's findings and limits, for the study overall: Some IMGT-functional V segments, including TRBV6-2 and TRBV6-3, could not be distinguished by the 87-base-pair reads and were therefore excluded. Several of the top co-occurrence clusters appeared to be linked to parvovirus B19, influenza, CMV and Epstein-Barr virus, according to a later analysis. A total of 150 or so TCR beta chains were listed by the study as associated with cytomegalovirus. In a later analysis, TCR association rates were found to vary across HLA loci, with the most associated TCRs seen for DRB1 alleles and the fewest for HLA-C alleles. When HLA alleles, especially DR and DQ, strongly co-occurred, TCR associations were difficult to assign to individual alleles. Most TCR sequences were observed very rarely across donors, whereas some public TCRs were present in many individuals. Correlated functional status among segregating V segments might be attributable to linkage disequilibrium, but an unknown experimental factor could not be ruled out. Seventeen rarely observed V segments, including chromosome 9 orphons, were excluded from the earlier analysis of approximately 600 of the donors because counts were too low. The authors suggested that the approach could potentially be extended to other disease states and immunological phenotypes. In a later analysis, HLA-associated TCR beta chains were found to be more clonally expanded and to have lower generation probabilities than equally common non-associated chains. The classifier was reported to diagnose cytomegalovirus status with high specificity and sensitivity in both the original and validation cohorts. Most CMV-associated TCR beta chains appeared to be HLA-restricted in a later analysis, and the HLA associations seemed to be driven largely by CMV exposure. HLA typing was unavailable for some donors at each locus, so association tests used only the typed subset. An earlier analysis of some 590 of the donors showed that most TCR beta V segments appeared in productive rearrangements either about 87% or about 30% of the time, which broadly matched IMGT annotations. V-gene and J-gene trimming of TCR beta chains was associated with a missense DCLRE1C variant in a later genetic analysis, and the association was replicated in an independent cohort. The sequencing pipeline was judged likely to have produced a cluster of highly shared sequence variants as a technical artifact. Roughly uniform sequencing depth across donors was assumed in presence/absence analyses, although this assumption may not hold. A further reported finding was that TCR beta sequences accurately predicted the HLA-A and HLA-B alleles for most subjects in the first cohort. According to a later genetic analysis, donors in an Asian-associated ancestry cluster had fewer N-insertions in productive TCRs than the approximately 650-donor mean. A later analysis associated about 18,000 TCR beta sequences with specific HLA alleles at a false discovery rate of 0.05. Only TCR beta chains were sequenced in this cohort, and the absence of alpha or paired-chain data limited detectable features. For the cohort, immune exposure information was limited to CMV serostatus. A few of the identified cytomegalovirus-associated TCR beta chains were confirmed in vitro to be specific for cytomegalovirus antigens.

The cohort was made up of approximately 670 healthy bone marrow donors. At the time of sampling, every cohort member was nominally healthy, though immune exposures that went unrecorded were likely present. CMV serostatus was recorded as positive for roughly 300 and negative for about half of the roughly 700 cohort members, whereas no CMV serostatus was recorded for the donor in question. A peripheral blood sample was collected from each donor, and TCR beta sequencing was performed on peripheral blood mononuclear cells. The Qiagen DNeasy Blood Extraction Kit was used to extract genomic DNA from the blood cell samples.

Source material: PBMCs. The V and J segments used are TRBV11-3 and TRBJ2-5; 12 central nucleotides agree with TRBD2. The receptor's source is a young man in good health. The CDR3: CASSLDLAGGLETQYF. The bases are TGTGCCAGCAGCTTAGATCTAGCGGGAGGGCTGGAGACCCAGTACTTC.